The present T cell receptor (beta chain) was sequenced within a study of T cell responses to AZD1222 COVID-19 vaccine. For the study at large: Investigators merged groups given second doses at roughly 4 or roughly 12 weeks.

Sequencing was performed with immunoSEQ multiplex PCR; in TCRdb, only in-frame clones are kept and a portion is missing. The data contain approximately 65,000 clones, roughly 90% of them singletons. Of note for this clone: Its specificity is unknown.

This CDR3 comprises 14 residues. CDR1 and CDR2 (germline): MNHEY, SMNVEV (reference sequence). V lost 2 bases, J lost 6 bases, and 11 bases lay in between. Study-wide results and caveats: The donor cohort was predominantly white British with a female majority, and clonal diversity may have been underestimated.

Source: peripheral blood, taken on day 0 of AZD1222 vaccination. The sequence was collected from an adult in good health. The chain joins TRBV27 to TRBJ1-5; a weak D match, TRBD1 (6 bases). The CDR3 DNA sequence: TGTGCCAGCAGTTTACAGGGGCCGGGTCAGCCCCAGCATTTT. Translating it yields CASSLQGPGQPQHF.